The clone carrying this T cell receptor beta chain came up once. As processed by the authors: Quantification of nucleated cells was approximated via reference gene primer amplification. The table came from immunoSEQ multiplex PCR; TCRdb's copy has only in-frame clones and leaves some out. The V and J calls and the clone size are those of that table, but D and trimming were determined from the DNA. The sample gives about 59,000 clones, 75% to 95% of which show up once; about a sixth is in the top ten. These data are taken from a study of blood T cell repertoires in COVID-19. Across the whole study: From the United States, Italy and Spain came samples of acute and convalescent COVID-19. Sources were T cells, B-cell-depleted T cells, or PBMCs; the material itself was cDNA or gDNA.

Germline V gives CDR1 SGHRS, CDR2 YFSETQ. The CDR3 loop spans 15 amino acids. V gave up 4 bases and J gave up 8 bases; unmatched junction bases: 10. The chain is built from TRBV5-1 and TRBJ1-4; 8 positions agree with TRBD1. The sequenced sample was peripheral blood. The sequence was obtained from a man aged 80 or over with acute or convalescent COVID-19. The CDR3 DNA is TGCGCCAGCAGCGTCGGACAGGGCGAACGAGAAAAACTGTTTTTT. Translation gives CASSVGQGEREKLFF. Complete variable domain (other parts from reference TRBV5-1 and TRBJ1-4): KAGVTQTPRYLIKTRGQQVTLSCSPISGHRSVSWYQQTPGQGLQFLFEYFSETQRNKGNFPGRFSGRQFSNSRSEMNVSTLELGDSALYLCASSVGQGEREKLFFGSGTQLSVL.